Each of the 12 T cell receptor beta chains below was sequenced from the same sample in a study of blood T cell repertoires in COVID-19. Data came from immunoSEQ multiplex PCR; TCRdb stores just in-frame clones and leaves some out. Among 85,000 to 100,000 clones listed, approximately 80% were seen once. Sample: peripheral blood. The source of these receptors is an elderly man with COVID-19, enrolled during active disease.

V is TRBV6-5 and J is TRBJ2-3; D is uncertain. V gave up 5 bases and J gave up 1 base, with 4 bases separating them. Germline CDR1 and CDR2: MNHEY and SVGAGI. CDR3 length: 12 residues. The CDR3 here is CASSTGTDTQYF. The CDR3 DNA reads TGTGCCAGCAGTACGGGCACAGATACGCAGTATTTT.

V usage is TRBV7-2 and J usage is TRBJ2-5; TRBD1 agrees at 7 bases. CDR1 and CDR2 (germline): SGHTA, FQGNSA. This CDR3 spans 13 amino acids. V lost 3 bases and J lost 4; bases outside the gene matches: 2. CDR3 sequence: CASSFGDRETQYF. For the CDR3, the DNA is TGTGCCAGCAGCTTCGGGGACAGAGAGACCCAGTACTTC.

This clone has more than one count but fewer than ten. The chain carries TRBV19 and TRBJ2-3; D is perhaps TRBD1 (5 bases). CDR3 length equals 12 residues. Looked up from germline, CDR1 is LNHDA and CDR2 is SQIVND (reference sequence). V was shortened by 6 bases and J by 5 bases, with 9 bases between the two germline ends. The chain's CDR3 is CASSIREDTQYF. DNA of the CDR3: TGTGCCAGTAGCATCAGGGAAGATACGCAGTATTTT.

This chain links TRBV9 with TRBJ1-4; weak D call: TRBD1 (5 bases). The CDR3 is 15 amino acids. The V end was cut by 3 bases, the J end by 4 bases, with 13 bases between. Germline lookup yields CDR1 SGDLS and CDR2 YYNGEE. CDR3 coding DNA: TGTGCCAGCAGCGCCCTTGACAGAAGTAATGAAAAACTGTTTTTT. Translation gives CASSALDRSNEKLFF.

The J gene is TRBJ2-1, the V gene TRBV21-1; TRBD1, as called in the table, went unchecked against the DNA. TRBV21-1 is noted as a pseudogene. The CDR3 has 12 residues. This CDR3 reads CASSSRGSEQFF. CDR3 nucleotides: TGTGCCAGCAGCTCAAGGGGGAGTGAGCAGTTCTTC.

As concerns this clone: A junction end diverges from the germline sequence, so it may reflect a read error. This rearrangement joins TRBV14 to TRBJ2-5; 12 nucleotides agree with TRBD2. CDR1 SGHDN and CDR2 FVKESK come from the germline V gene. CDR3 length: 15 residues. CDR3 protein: CASNQLAGGQETQYF. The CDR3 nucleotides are TGTGCCAGCAACCAACTAGCGGGGGGCCAGGAGACCCAGTACTTC.

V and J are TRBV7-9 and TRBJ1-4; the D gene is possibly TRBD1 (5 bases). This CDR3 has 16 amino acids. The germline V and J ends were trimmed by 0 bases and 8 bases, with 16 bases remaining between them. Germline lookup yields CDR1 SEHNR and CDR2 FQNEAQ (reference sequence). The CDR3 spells CASSLAGQGTSEKLFF. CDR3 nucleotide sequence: TGTGCCAGCAGCTTAGCGGGGCAGGGTACTAGCGAAAAACTGTTTTTT. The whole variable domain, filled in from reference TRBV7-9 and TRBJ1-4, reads DTGVSQNPRHKITKRGQNVTFRCDPISEHNRLYWYRQTLGQGPEFLTYFQNEAQLEKSRLLSDRFSAERPKGSFSTLEIQRTEQGDSAMYLCASSLAGQGTSEKLFFGSGTQLSVL.

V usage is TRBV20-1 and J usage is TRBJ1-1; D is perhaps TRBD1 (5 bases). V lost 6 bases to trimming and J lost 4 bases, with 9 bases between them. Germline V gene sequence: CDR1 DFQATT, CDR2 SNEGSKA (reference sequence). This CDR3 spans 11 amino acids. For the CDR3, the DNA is TGCAGTGCCGGGGGGGTCACTGAAGCTTTCTTT. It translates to CSAGGVTEAFF.

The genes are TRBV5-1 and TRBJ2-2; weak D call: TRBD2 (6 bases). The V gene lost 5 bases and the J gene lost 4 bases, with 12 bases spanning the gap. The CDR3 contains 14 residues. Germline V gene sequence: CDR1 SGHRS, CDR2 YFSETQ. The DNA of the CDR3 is TGCGCCAGCAGTTGGCAGGAGGGCACCGGGGAGCTGTTTTTT. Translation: CASSWQEGTGELFF.

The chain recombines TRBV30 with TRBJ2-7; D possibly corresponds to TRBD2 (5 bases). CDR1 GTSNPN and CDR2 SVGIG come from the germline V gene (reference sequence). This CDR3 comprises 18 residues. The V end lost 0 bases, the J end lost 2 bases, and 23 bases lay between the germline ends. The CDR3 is CAWSVLSARKRIAYEQYF. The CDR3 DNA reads TGTGCCTGGAGTGTACTGTCAGCGCGCAAGCGGATAGCCTACGAGCAGTACTTC. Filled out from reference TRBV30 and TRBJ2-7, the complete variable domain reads SQTIHQWPATLVQPVGSPLSLECTVEGTSNPNLYWYRQAAGRGLQLLFYSVGIGQISSEVPQNLSASRPQDRQFILSSKKLLLSDSGFYLCAWSVLSARKRIAYEQYFGPGTRLTVT.

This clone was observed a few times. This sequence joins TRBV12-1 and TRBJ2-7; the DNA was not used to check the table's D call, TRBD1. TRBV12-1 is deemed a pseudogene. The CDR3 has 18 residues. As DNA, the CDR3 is TGTGCCAGCAGCCCTGGGACAGGGGTGTTCGGGACAGTAAACGAGCAGTACTTC. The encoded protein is CASSPGTGVFGTVNEQYF.

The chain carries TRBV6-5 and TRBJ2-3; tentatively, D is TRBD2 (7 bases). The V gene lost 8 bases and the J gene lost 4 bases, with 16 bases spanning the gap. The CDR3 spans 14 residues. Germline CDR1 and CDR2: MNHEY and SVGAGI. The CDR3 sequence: CASQAGAWADTQYF. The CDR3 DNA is TGTGCCAGCCAGGCGGGGGCTTGGGCAGATACGCAGTATTTT.